This TCR beta chain originates from a study of shared T cell receptors in the human thymus. Clones were sequenced by immunoSEQ multiplex PCR, and TCRdb holds only the in-frame ones, with some missing. This sample yields about 660,000 clones, of which over 75% are seen a single time; about 0.0094% belongs to the top ten. V shed 5 bases and J 6 bases; nucleotides not matched to a gene: 7. The CDR3 is made up of 14 amino acids. CDR1 and CDR2 from the germline V gene are MNHEY and SMNVEV (reference sequence). Separately, the same data were catalogued under a study of human thymus T cells.

The material sequenced was thymocytes. This sequence originates from a boy younger than two with a congenital heart defect. The V gene is TRBV27, the J gene TRBJ1-2; 9 nucleotides match TRBD1. CDR3 DNA sequence: TGTGCCAGCAGTAAGGGACAGGGAATTAATGGCTACACCTTC. Translation gives CASSKGQGINGYTF.